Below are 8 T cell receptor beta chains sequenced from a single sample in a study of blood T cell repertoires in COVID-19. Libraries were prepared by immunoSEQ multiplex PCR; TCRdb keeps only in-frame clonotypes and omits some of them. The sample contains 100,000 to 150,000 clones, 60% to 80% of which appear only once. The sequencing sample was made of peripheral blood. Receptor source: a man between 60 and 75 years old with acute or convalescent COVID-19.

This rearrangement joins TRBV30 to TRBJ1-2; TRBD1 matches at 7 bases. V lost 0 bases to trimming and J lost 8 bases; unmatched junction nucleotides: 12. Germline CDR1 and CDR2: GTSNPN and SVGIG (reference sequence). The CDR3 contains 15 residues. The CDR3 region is CAWSVNIGGLRGYTF. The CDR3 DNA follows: TGTGCCTGGAGTGTAAACATAGGGGGCTTGCGAGGCTACACCTTC. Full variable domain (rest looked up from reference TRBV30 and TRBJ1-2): SQTIHQWPATLVQPVGSPLSLECTVEGTSNPNLYWYRQAAGRGLQLLFYSVGIGQISSEVPQNLSASRPQDRQFILSSKKLLLSDSGFYLCAWSVNIGGLRGYTFGSGTRLTVV.

In nucleotides, the CDR3 is TGTGCCAGCAGCCCCAAGCTAGCAGCAAATTACGAGCAGTACTTC. Residues: CASSPKLAANYEQYF. This sequence joins TRBV11-2 and TRBJ2-7; a possible D gene is TRBD2 (5 bases). This CDR3 comprises 15 residues. Germline CDR1 reads SGHAT; CDR2 reads FQNNGV. Trimming stripped 5 bases from V and 4 bases from J, with 18 bases between. Full variable domain (remainder filled in from reference TRBV11-2 and TRBJ2-7): EAGVAQSPRYKIIEKRQSVAFWCNPISGHATLYWYQQILGQGPKLLIQFQNNGVVDDSQLPKDRFSAERLKGVDSTLKIQPAKLEDSAVYLCASSPKLAANYEQYFGPGTRLTVT.

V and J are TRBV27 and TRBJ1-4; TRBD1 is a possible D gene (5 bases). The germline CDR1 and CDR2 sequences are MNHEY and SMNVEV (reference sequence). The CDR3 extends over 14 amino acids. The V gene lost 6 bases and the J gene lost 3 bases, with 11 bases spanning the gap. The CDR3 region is CASRQRGSNEKLFF. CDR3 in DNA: TGTGCCAGCAGACAACGGGGGTCTAATGAAAAACTGTTTTTT.

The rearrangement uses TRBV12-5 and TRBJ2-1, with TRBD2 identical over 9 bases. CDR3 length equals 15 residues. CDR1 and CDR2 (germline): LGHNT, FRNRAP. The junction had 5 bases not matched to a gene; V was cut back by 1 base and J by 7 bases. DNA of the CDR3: TGTGCTAGTGGTTTGGGTAGCGGGAGTGTGAATGAGCAGTTCTTC. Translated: CASGLGSGSVNEQFF.

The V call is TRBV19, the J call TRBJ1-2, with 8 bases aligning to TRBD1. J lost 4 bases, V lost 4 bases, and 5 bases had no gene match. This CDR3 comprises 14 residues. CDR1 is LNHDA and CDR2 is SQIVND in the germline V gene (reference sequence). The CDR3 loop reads CASSKWTGPYGYTF. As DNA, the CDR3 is TGTGCCAGTAGTAAGTGGACAGGGCCCTATGGCTACACCTTC.

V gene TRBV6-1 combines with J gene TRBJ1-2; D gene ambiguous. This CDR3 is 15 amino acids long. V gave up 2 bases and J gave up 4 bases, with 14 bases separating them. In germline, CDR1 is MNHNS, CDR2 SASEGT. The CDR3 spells CASSEWRTEIYGYTF. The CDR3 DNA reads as TGTGCCAGCAGTGAATGGAGGACGGAGATCTATGGCTACACCTTC.

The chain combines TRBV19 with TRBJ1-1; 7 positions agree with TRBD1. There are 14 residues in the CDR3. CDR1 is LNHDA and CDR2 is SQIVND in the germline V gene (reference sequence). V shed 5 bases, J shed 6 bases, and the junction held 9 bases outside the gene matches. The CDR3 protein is CASSWTGFTAEAFF. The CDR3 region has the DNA TGTGCCAGTAGTTGGACAGGCTTTACCGCTGAAGCTTTCTTT.

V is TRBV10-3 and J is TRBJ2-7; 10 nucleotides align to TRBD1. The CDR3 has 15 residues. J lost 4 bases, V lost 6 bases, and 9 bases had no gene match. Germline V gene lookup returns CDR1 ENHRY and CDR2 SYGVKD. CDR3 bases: TGTGCCATCAGGGATATGGGGACAGGGGTTTACGAGCAGTACTTC. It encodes CAIRDMGTGVYEQYF.